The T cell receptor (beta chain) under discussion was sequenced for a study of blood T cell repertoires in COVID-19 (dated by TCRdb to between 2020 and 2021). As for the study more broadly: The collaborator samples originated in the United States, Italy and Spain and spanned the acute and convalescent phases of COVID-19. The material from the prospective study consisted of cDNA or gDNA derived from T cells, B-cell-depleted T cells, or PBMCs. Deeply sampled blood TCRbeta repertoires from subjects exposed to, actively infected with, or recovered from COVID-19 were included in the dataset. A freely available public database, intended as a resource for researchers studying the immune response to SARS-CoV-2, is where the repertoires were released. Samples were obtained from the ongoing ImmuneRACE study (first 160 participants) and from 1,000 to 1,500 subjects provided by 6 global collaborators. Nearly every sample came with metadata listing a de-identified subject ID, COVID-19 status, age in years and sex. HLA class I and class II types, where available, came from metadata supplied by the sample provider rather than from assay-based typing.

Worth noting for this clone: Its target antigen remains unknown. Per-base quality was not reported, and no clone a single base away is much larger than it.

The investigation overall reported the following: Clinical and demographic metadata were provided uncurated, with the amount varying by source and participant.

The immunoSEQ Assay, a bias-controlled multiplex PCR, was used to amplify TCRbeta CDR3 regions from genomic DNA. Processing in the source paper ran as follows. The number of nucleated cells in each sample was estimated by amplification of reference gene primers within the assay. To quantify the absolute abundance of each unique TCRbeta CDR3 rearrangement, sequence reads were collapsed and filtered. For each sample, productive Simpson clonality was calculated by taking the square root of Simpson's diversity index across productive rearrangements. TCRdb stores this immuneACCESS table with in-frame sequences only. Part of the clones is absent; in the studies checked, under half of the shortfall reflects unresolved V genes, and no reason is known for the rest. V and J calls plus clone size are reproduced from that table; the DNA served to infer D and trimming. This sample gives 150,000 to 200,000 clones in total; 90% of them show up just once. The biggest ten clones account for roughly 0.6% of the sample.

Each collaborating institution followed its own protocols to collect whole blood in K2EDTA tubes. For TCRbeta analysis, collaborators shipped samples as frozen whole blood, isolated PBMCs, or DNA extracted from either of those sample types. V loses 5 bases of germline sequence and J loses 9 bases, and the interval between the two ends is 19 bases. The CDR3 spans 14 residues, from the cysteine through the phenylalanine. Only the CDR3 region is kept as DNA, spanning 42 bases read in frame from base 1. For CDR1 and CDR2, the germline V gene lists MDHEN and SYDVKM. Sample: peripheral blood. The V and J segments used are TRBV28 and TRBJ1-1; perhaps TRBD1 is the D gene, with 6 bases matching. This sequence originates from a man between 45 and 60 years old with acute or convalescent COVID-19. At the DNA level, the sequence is TGTGCCAGCAGTCCATACGGGGCAGGGGCGAAAGCTTTCTTT. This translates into CASSPYGAGAKAFF. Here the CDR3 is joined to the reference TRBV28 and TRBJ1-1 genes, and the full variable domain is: DVKVTQSSRYLVKRTGEKVFLECVQDMDHENMFWYRQDPGLGLRLIYFSYDVKMKEKGDIPEGYSVSREKKERFSLILESASTNQTSMYLCASSPYGAGAKAFFGQGTRLTVV.